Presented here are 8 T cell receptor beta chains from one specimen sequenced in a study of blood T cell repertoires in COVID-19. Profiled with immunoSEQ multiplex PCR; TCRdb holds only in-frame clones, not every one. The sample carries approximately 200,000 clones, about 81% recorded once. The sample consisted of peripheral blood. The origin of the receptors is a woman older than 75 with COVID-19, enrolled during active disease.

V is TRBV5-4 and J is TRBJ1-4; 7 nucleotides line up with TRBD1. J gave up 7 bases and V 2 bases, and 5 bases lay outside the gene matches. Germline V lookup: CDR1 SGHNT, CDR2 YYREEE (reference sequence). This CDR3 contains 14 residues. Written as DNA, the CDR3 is TGTGCCAGCAGCTTACAGGGGAGCGCTGAAAAACTGTTTTTT. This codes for CASSLQGSAEKLFF.

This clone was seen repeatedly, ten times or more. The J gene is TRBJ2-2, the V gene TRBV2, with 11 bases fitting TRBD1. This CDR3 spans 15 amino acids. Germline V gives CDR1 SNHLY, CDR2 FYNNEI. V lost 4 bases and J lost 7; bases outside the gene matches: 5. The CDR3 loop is CASSVGQGAGGELFF. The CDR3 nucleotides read TGTGCCAGCAGTGTCGGACAGGGGGCCGGCGGGGAGCTGTTTTTT.

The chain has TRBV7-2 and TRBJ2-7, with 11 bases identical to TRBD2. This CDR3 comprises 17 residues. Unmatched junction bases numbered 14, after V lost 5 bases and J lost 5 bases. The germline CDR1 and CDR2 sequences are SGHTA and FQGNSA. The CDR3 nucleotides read TGTGCCAGCAGCCAGCGTAGCGGGGGGGCAAGTTTCCACGAGCAGTACTTC. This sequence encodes CASSQRSGGASFHEQYF.

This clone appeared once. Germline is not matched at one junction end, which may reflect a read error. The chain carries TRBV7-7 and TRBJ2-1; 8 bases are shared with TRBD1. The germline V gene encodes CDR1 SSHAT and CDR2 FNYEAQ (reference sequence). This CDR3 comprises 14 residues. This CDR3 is CASSSVTGVNEQFF. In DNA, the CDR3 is TGTGCTAGCAGCTCGGTGACAGGGGTCAATGAGCAGTTCTTC.

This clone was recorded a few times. The CDR3 nucleotides read TGTGCCATCAGTGATCCGAACTATGGCTACACCTTC. This translates into CAISDPNYGYTF. The chain carries TRBV10-3 and TRBJ1-2; D is uncertain. Per germline, CDR1 ENHRY and CDR2 SYGVKD. Trimming removed 3 bases from V and 2 bases from J, with 4 bases in between. The CDR3 has 12 residues.

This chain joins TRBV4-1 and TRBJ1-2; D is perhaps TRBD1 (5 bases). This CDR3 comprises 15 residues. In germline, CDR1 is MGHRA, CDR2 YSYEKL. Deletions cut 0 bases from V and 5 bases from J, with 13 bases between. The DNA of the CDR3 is TGCGCCAGCAGCCAAGATCAGACAGTTTCTTATGGCTACACCTTC. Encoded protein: CASSQDQTVSYGYTF.

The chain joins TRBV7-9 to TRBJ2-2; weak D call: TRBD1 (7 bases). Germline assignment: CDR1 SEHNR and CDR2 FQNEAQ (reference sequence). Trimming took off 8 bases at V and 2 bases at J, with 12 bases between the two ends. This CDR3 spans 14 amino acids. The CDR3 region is CASGGTVNTGELFF. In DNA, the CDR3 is TGTGCCAGCGGCGGGACAGTCAACACCGGGGAGCTGTTTTTT.

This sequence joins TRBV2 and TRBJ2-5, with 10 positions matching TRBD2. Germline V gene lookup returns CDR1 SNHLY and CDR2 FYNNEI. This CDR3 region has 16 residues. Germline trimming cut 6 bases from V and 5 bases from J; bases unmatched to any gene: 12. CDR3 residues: CASRSRERGGGETQYF. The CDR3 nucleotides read TGTGCCAGCAGGAGCCGTGAGCGGGGGGGAGGGGAGACCCAGTACTTC.